The rows below give T cell receptor beta chains drawn from one sample of a study of response to subunit inactivated influenza vaccine. TCRdb reprocessed the RT-PCR reads via MiXCR and lists one record per CDR3 protein. This sample has more than 400,000 distinct CDR3 sequences, with roughly 7.6% found just once. The source was PBMCs from blood, collected around 25 months after vaccination. Receptors were obtained from a man between 50 and 75 years old who received an inactivated influenza vaccine. The CDR3 runs from the conserved cysteine through the conserved F or W. The D gene is left open where the match is weak. Expanded clones get a size class; other rows say once, few or many, or leave the size out.

J: TRBJ2-3; size: -; V: TRBV2; D: TRBD1; DNA: TGTGCCAGCAGCACGGACAGGGCCTCGGCAGATACGCAGTATTTT; CDR3: CASSTDRASADTQYF
J: TRBJ1-2; size: -; V: TRBV4-1; D: -; DNA: TGCGCCAGCAGCCAAGTAGCAGGAGCGAACTATGGCTACACCTTC; CDR3: CASSQVAGANYGYTF
J: TRBJ1-4; size: -; V: TRBV28; D: TRBD1; DNA: TGTGCCAGCAGTTTGAGTTCGCAGGGGGATGAAAAACTGTTTTTT; CDR3: CASSLSSQGDEKLFF
J: TRBJ2-5; size: few; V: TRBV9; D: TRBD1; DNA: TGTGCCAGCAGCGTAGACTCGGGGACAGGGGCCGGGGCCCAGTACTTC; CDR3: CASSVDSGTGAGAQYF
J: TRBJ1-5; size: -; V: TRBV6-1; D: TRBD1; DNA: TGTGCCAGCAGACACACAGGGGACCCAGGGAATCAGCCCCAGCATTTT; CDR3: CASRHTGDPGNQPQHF
J: TRBJ2-1; size: -; V: TRBV11-2; D: -; DNA: TGTGCCAGCAGCCTAGGGTATCGTAATGAGCAGTTCTTC; CDR3: CASSLGYRNEQFF
J: TRBJ2-3; size: few; V: TRBV5-1; D: -; DNA: TGCGCCAGCAGCTTGGAAGGGACGAGAGATACGCAGTATTTT; CDR3: CASSLEGTRDTQYF
J: TRBJ1-5; size: -; V: TRBV5-3; D: -; DNA: TGTGCCAGAAGCTGCCCGACAGAACAGCCCCAGCATTTT; CDR3: CARSCPTEQPQHF
J: TRBJ2-3; size: few; V: TRBV6-5; D: -; DNA: TGTGCCAGCAGTGACCTTTTAACGCAGTATTTT; CDR3: CASSDLLTQYF
J: TRBJ1-6; size: many; V: TRBV12-3/TRBV12-4; D: -; DNA: TGTGCCAGCAGTTACCTCCGGGACCCAGGGGCCCCCCTCCACTTT; CDR3: CASSYLRDPGAPLHF
J: TRBJ2-2; size: -; V: TRBV20-1; D: -; DNA: TGCAGTGCCCGGAGGGGGGGCGGCGCCGGGGAGCTGTTTTTT; CDR3: CSARRGGGAGELFF
J: TRBJ2-5; size: -; V: TRBV23-1; D: -; DNA: TGCGCCAGCAGTCGGGATTGGGGGCAAGAGACCCAGTACTTC; CDR3: CASSRDWGQETQYF
J: TRBJ2-1; size: many; V: TRBV20-1; D: TRBD2; DNA: TGCAGTGCTAGAGAGGGACTAGCAGAATACAATGAGCAGTTCTTC; CDR3: CSAREGLAEYNEQFF
J: TRBJ2-7; size: many; V: TRBV7-3; D: -; DNA: TGTGCCAGCAGCCCATATGAGCAGTACTTC; CDR3: CASSPYEQYF
J: TRBJ1-2; size: -; V: TRBV7-9; D: -; DNA: TGTGCCAGCACCCAAATCTCCCCCTATGGCTACACCTTC; CDR3: CASTQISPYGYTF
J: TRBJ2-5; size: few; V: TRBV28; D: TRBD2; DNA: TGTGCCAGCAGTAAAAGGGGACTAGCTACCGCAGAGACCCAGTACTTC; CDR3: CASSKRGLATAETQYF
J: TRBJ2-1; size: many; V: TRBV20-1; D: TRBD2; DNA: TGCAGTGCTAGATCCGGGACTAGCGTCAACAATGAGCAGTTCTTC; CDR3: CSARSGTSVNNEQFF
J: TRBJ2-1; size: many; V: TRBV20-1; D: -; DNA: TGCAGTGCGGGTAACAATGAGCAGTTCTTC; CDR3: CSAGNNEQFF
J: TRBJ1-1; size: many; V: TRBV2; D: -; DNA: TGTGCCAGCTCGGGGGTGGGGGTAGTAGCTTTCTTT; CDR3: CASSGVGVVAFF
J: TRBJ1-1; size: -; V: TRBV15; D: -; DNA: TGTGCCACCAGCAGAGATGGGGGGGGGAACACTGAAGCTTTCTTT; CDR3: CATSRDGGGNTEAFF
J: TRBJ1-1; size: many; V: TRBV5-1; D: TRBD1; DNA: TGCGCCAGCAGCTTGTGGATGGTTTATGGACAGGGTGGCACTGAAGCTTTCTTT; CDR3: CASSLWMVYGQGGTEAFF
J: TRBJ2-5; size: -; V: TRBV7-9; D: -; DNA: TGTGCCAGCAGCTTCAGAGATGGGACCCAGTACTTC; CDR3: CASSFRDGTQYF
J: TRBJ1-1; size: many; V: TRBV6-5; D: -; DNA: TGTGCCAGCAGAACCGGACGGCCACCTATGAACACTGAAGCTTTCTTT; CDR3: CASRTGRPPMNTEAFF
J: TRBJ2-7; size: few; V: TRBV5-1; D: TRBD2; DNA: TGCGCTAGCACCGCTCGGGCTAGCGGGAGTCCCGACGAGCAGTACTTC; CDR3: CASTARASGSPDEQYF
J: TRBJ2-4; size: many; V: TRBV11-2; D: -; DNA: TGTGCCAGCAGTTTTTGGTCCCAGGGAGCCAGCCCTACCAAAAACATTCAGTACTTC; CDR3: CASSFWSQGASPTKNIQYF
J: TRBJ2-7; size: many; V: TRBV5-1; D: -; DNA: TGCGCCAGCAGGTACACAGGGACCGAGCAGTACTTC; CDR3: CASRYTGTEQYF
J: TRBJ2-1; size: -; V: TRBV27; D: TRBD2; DNA: TGTGCCAGCGCCTCGGGACTAGCGGGACCGAATGAGCAGTTCTTC; CDR3: CASASGLAGPNEQFF
J: TRBJ2-7; size: -; V: TRBV6-1; D: -; DNA: TGTGCCAGCAGTGATATCGGGGGACCTCGAGAGCAGTACTTC; CDR3: CASSDIGGPREQYF
J: TRBJ1-2; size: -; V: TRBV7-2; D: TRBD1; DNA: TGTGCCAGCAGCTTAGATGCAGGGGGCAACTATGGCTACACCTTC; CDR3: CASSLDAGGNYGYTF
J: TRBJ2-1; size: -; V: TRBV7-2; D: -; DNA: TGTGCCAGCAGCTACTCTATGAATGAGCAGTTCTTC; CDR3: CASSYSMNEQFF
J: TRBJ1-5; size: -; V: TRBV29-1; D: -; DNA: TGCAGCGTTGGGCTGGCCAAGAATCAGCCCCAGCATTTT; CDR3: CSVGLAKNQPQHF
J: TRBJ2-1; size: -; V: TRBV12-3/TRBV12-4; D: TRBD2; DNA: TGTGCCAGCACGAGCGGGAGCCCCAACAATGAGCAGTTCTTC; CDR3: CASTSGSPNNEQFF
J: TRBJ2-1; size: -; V: TRBV20-1; D: TRBD2; DNA: TGCAGTGAGCACCTAGCGGGGGGGCCGACGAACCACAATGAGCAGTTCTTC; CDR3: CSEHLAGGPTNHNEQFF
J: TRBJ2-5; size: few; V: TRBV12-5; D: -; DNA: TGTGCTAGTGGTTTGTTGGGTCAGGGTCGGCAAGAGACCCAGTACTTC; CDR3: CASGLLGQGRQETQYF
J: TRBJ1-5; size: -; V: TRBV10-3; D: TRBD1; DNA: TGTGCCATCAGCGCGGACAGGGATTTTGGCAATCAGCCCCAGCATTTT; CDR3: CAISADRDFGNQPQHF
J: TRBJ2-3; size: few; V: TRBV2; D: TRBD2; DNA: TGTGCCAGCAGTGAACGAGCCACAGCGGGAGTTACAGATACGCAGTATTTT; CDR3: CASSERATAGVTDTQYF
J: TRBJ2-7; size: -; V: TRBV7-2; D: -; DNA: TGTGCCAGCAGCTTAGCGCCCCACCAGCTCTCCTACGAGCAGTACTTC; CDR3: CASSLAPHQLSYEQYF
J: TRBJ1-6; size: -; V: TRBV6-1; D: TRBD1; DNA: TGTGCGACCAGGGGGGGACAGGAGAATTCACCCCTCCACTTT; CDR3: CATRGGQENSPLHF
J: TRBJ2-7; size: -; V: TRBV6-5; D: TRBD1; DNA: TGTGCCAGCAGTGCCCCGGACAGGGGATTTTACGAGCAGTACTTC; CDR3: CASSAPDRGFYEQYF
J: TRBJ2-5; size: few; V: TRBV7-9; D: -; DNA: TGTGCCAGCAGCCCTCAGGGGGGTTGGACCCAGTACTTC; CDR3: CASSPQGGWTQYF
J: TRBJ2-7; size: few; V: TRBV6-5; D: -; DNA: TGTGCCAGCAGTTACGGGTCCGGGCAGGGGTTTTACGAGCAGTACTTC; CDR3: CASSYGSGQGFYEQYF
J: TRBJ2-7; size: few; V: TRBV15; D: TRBD2; DNA: TGTGCCACCAGCAGAGGTCCCGCGGGGGCCTACGAGCAGTACTTC; CDR3: CATSRGPAGAYEQYF
J: TRBJ1-4; size: -; V: TRBV7-9; D: -; DNA: TGTGCCAGCAGCCGGACAACGGTCGTTAATGAAAAACTGTTTTTT; CDR3: CASSRTTVVNEKLFF
J: TRBJ2-5; size: few; V: TRBV18; D: -; DNA: TGTGCCAGCTCGGACAGACGACAAGAGACCCAGTACTTC; CDR3: CASSDRRQETQYF
J: TRBJ2-3; size: -; V: TRBV30; D: TRBD2; DNA: TGTGCCTGGAGGCGGGGGGCCTGGGATACGCAGTATTTT; CDR3: CAWRRGAWDTQYF